A single sample is the source of the 19 T cell receptor beta chains below, sequenced in a study of T-cell reconstitution after alpha-beta-depleted transplantation in children. Unique molecular identifiers were incorporated into the prepared TCRbeta library. Each CDR3 protein is one row after TCRdb ran MiXCR on the PCR reads. Of 200,000 to 250,000 distinct CDR3 sequences in the sample, about a tenth are singletons; the top ten hold over 25%. The sequencing here drew on PBMCs, taken before TCRalphabeta/CD19-depleted stem cell transplant. The receptors were gathered from a child under two years old with acute myeloid leukemia, due to receive a stem cell transplant.

The chain carries TRBV18 and TRBJ2-5; the D is unclear. Trimming shortened V by 6 bases and J by 4 bases, and 12 bases separated the two germline ends. The CDR3 has 13 amino acids. Germline V lookup: CDR1 KGHSH, CDR2 LQKENI. Written as DNA, the CDR3 is TGTGCCAGCTCGCAAGGAGAAAGAGAGACCCAGTACTTC. It encodes CASSQGERETQYF.

This clonotype appeared many times. This chain links TRBV28 with TRBJ2-3, with 9 nucleotides matching TRBD1. This CDR3 is built from 16 residues. Germline V gene lookup returns CDR1 MDHEN and CDR2 SYDVKM. V lost 0 bases, J lost 3 bases, and 4 bases stayed unmatched. The CDR3 DNA reads TGTGCCAGCAGTTTATGGGGGACAGGGTCAACAGATACGCAGTATTTT. Translating gives CASSLWGTGSTDTQYF.

A few counts support this clonotype. The chain couples TRBV3-1 to TRBJ2-5; TRBD1 or TRBD2 may be the D gene (6 bases each). CDR1 is LGHDT and CDR2 is YNNKEL in the germline V gene (reference sequence). The CDR3 totals 15 residues. Trimming left V 0 bases short and J 5 bases short, with 13 bases between. Here the CDR3 reads CASSQDRQGRETQYF. The DNA of the CDR3 is TGTGCCAGCAGCCAAGATAGGCAGGGGAGGGAGACCCAGTACTTC.

This clonotype was recorded at least ten times. The V and J genes are TRBV20-1 and TRBJ2-3, with 8 nucleotides matching TRBD2. There are 16 residues in the CDR3. Germline V gene sequence: CDR1 DFQATT, CDR2 SNEGSKA (reference sequence). With 7 bases clipped from V and 0 bases from J, the junction kept 12 bases outside the gene matches. The CDR3 bases are TGCAGTGTGGGGCCGGGGGGGGCTAAAAGCACAGATACGCAGTATTTT. It codes for CSVGPGGAKSTDTQYF.

The chain links TRBV6-1 to TRBJ2-2; D might be TRBD1 or TRBD2, each matching 6 bases. The length of the CDR3 is 13 residues. Trimming cost V 8 bases and J 2 bases, with 9 bases left between them. The V gene's germline CDR1 is MNHNS and CDR2 SASEGT. The CDR3 DNA follows: TGTGCCAGCGCGGGACATAACACCGGGGAGCTGTTTTTT. Protein sequence: CASAGHNTGELFF.

In this sample, this clonotype turned up many times. This sequence joins TRBV9 and TRBJ1-1; D is unresolved. V was clipped by 1 base and J by 1 base, with 5 bases between them. Looked up from germline, CDR1 is SGDLS and CDR2 is YYNGEE. The CDR3 is 13 amino acids. CDR3 in DNA: TGTGCCAGCAGCGTAAGAGGGAACACTGAAGCTTTCTTT. Residues: CASSVRGNTEAFF.

This clonotype has at least ten counts. This sequence joins TRBV29-1 and TRBJ2-5; TRBD2 might be the D (7 bases). The CDR3 sequence is 13 residues long. CDR1 and CDR2 from the germline V gene are SQVTM and ANQGSEA. V lost 3 bases and J 4 bases, leaving 12 bases between the germline ends. The CDR3 spells CSVDGGAGETQYF. DNA for the CDR3: TGCAGCGTTGATGGGGGGGCCGGAGAGACCCAGTACTTC.

This clonotype was recorded many times. The V gene is TRBV7-9, the J gene TRBJ1-2; tentatively, D is TRBD1 (5 bases). CDR3 length: 12 residues. The germline gives CDR1 SEHNR, CDR2 FQNEAQ (reference sequence). V was cut by 6 bases and J by 5 bases, with 10 bases left in between. DNA of the CDR3: TGTGCCAGCAGTTGGGACTATTATGGCTACACCTTC. Protein: CASSWDYYGYTF. The full variable domain, completed using reference TRBV7-9 and TRBJ1-2, is DTGVSQNPRHKITKRGQNVTFRCDPISEHNRLYWYRQTLGQGPEFLTYFQNEAQLEKSRLLSDRFSAERPKGSFSTLEIQRTEQGDSAMYLCASSWDYYGYTFGSGTRLTVV.

The sample holds many counts of this clonotype. The chain uses TRBV6-4 and TRBJ1-5; D may be TRBD1 (5 bases). CDR3 length equals 15 residues. V dropped 5 bases and J dropped 0 bases, with 11 bases sitting between them. Germline V CDR1 and CDR2: MRHNA, SNTAGT. CDR3 DNA: TGTGCCAGCAGTCCCGACAGACATAGCAATCAGCCCCAGCATTTT. Translated: CASSPDRHSNQPQHF.

This clonotype appeared many times. The rearrangement joins TRBV5-6 to TRBJ1-2; 7 nucleotides line up with TRBD1. The CDR3 runs 12 residues. Per germline, CDR1 SGHDT and CDR2 YYEEEE. V lost 5 bases to trimming and J lost 6 bases; unmatched junction nucleotides: 4. The DNA of the CDR3 is TGTGCCAGCAGTTCAGGGGGGGATGGCTACACCTTC. Protein: CASSSGGDGYTF.

This clonotype was seen repeatedly, ten times or more. The genes are TRBV7-8 and TRBJ1-1, with TRBD1 matching 8 bases. V lost 3 bases and J lost 0; bases outside the gene matches: 9. This CDR3 spans 17 amino acids. Germline V gene sequence: CDR1 SGHVS, CDR2 FQNEAQ. CDR3 nucleotide sequence: TGTGCCAGCAGCTTTGCCAGGGGGCTGAATATGAACACTGAAGCTTTCTTT. This codes for CASSFARGLNMNTEAFF.

This clonotype was detected many times. The chain couples TRBV6-2 or TRBV6-3 to TRBJ1-1; D is undetermined. The CDR3 runs to 13 residues. Looked up from germline, CDR1 is MNHEY and CDR2 is SVGEGT. The V end was cut by 2 bases, the J end by 6 bases, with 10 bases between. The chain's CDR3 is CASSYASSAEAFF. The CDR3 coding sequence is TGTGCCAGCAGTTACGCTTCTTCGGCTGAAGCTTTCTTT.

This clonotype was found many times. CDR3 sequence: CASSPLDRPGNEQFF. The CDR3, as DNA: TGTGCCAGCAGTCCTCTGGACAGGCCGGGCAATGAGCAGTTCTTC. This chain connects TRBV12-3 or TRBV12-4 to TRBJ2-1, with TRBD1 matching over 7 bases. The ends lost 5 bases at V and 6 bases at J; junction bases unmatched: 10. There are 15 residues in the CDR3.

The genes are TRBV11-3 and TRBJ2-3; D unclear. The CDR3 runs to 15 residues. Germline assignment: CDR1 SGHNT and CDR2 YENEEA. The ends were cut back, 5 bases at V and 2 bases at J, with 14 bases in the middle. The CDR3 loop reads CASSLGSKATDTQYF. The CDR3 nucleotides are TGTGCCAGCAGCCTAGGGTCGAAAGCCACAGATACGCAGTATTTT.

This clonotype was seen only once. The chain employs TRBV12-2 and TRBJ1-1; the table's D call TRBD1 went unverified against the DNA. TRBV12-2 is tagged as a pseudogene. CDR3 length equals 16 residues. The CDR3 loop is CASRQMLGQMNTEAFF. CDR3 nucleotide sequence: TGTGCAAGTCGCCAAATGTTGGGACAGATGAACACTGAAGCTTTCTTT.

This clonotype was seen many times. The V call is TRBV11-2, the J call TRBJ2-3; D remains ambiguous. The CDR3 has 15 amino acids. Germline CDR1 reads SGHAT; CDR2 reads FQNNGV. V was pared by 5 bases and J by 5 bases, with 17 bases between. CDR3 in amino acids: CASSRDPSSLDTQYF. Written as DNA, the CDR3 is TGTGCCAGCAGCCGTGATCCCTCGTCCTTAGATACGCAGTATTTT.

This clonotype was counted many times. This chain uses TRBV19 with TRBJ1-2; D gene ambiguous. V lost 5 bases and J lost 1, with 14 bases in between. CDR3 size: 15 residues. Germline CDR1 reads LNHDA; CDR2 reads SQIVND (reference sequence). The CDR3 here is CASSLNSKVNYGYTF. Here the CDR3 DNA reads TGTGCCAGTAGTTTAAACTCCAAGGTTAACTATGGCTACACCTTC.

This clonotype was counted many times. This chain links TRBV5-6 with TRBJ2-4; TRBD2 matches at 10 bases. The germline V gene has CDR1 SGHDT and CDR2 YYEEEE. V was pared by 3 bases and J by 3 bases, with 9 bases of the junction left unmatched. This CDR3 has 17 residues. CDR3 nucleotides: TGTGCCAGCAGCTATATACTAGCGGGGAAGGGCAAAAACATTCAGTACTTC. This sequence encodes CASSYILAGKGKNIQYF.

This clonotype was observed many times. This chain joins TRBV12-3 or TRBV12-4 and TRBJ2-3; 10 bases are a match to TRBD2. Trimming took 6 bases from V and 4 from J; bases not matched to a gene: 13. The CDR3 loop spans 17 amino acids. CDR3 in amino acids: CASSITASGSKADTQYF. CDR3 in DNA: TGTGCCAGCAGCATCACCGCTAGCGGGAGTAAAGCAGATACGCAGTATTTT.